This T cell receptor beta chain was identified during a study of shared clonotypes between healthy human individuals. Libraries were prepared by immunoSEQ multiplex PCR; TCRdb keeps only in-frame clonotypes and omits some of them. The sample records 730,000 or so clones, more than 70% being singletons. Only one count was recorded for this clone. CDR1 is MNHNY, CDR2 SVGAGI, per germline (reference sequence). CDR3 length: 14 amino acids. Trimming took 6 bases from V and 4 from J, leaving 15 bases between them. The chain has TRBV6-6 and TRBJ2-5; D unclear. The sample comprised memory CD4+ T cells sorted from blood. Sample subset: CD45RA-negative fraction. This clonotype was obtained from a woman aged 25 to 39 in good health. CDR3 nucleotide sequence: TGTGCCAGCAGCCTACAAGGCCCACCAGAGACCCAGTACTTC. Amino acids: CASSLQGPPETQYF.